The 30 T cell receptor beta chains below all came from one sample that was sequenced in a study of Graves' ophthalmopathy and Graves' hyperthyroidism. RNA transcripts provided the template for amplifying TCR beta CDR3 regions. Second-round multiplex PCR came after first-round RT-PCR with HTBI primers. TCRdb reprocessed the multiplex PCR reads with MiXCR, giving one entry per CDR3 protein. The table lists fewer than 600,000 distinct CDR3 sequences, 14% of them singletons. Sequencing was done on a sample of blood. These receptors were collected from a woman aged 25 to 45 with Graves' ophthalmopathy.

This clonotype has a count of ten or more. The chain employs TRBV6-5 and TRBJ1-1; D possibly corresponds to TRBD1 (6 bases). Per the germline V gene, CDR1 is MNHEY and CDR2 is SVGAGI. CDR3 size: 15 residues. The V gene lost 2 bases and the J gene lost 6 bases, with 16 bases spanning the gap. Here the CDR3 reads CASSYPNRVVSEAFF. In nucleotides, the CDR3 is TGTGCCAGCAGTTACCCGAACAGGGTCGTTTCTGAAGCTTTCTTT.

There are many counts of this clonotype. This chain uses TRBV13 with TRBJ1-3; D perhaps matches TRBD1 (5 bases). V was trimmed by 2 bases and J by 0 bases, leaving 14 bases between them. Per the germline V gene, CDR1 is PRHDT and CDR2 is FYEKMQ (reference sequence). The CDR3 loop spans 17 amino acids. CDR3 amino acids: CASSLRLGELSGNTIYF. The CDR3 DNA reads TGTGCCAGCAGCTTAAGATTAGGGGAACTCTCTGGAAACACCATATATTTT. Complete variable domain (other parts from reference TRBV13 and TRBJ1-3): AAGVIQSPRHLIKEKRETATLKCYPIPRHDTVYWYQQGPGQDPQFLISFYEKMQSDKGSIPDRFSAQQFSDYHSELNMSSLELGDSALYFCASSLRLGELSGNTIYFGEGSWLTVV.

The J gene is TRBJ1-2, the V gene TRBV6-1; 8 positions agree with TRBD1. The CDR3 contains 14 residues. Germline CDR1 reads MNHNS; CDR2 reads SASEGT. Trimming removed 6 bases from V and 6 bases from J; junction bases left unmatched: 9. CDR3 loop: CASRPTGQGDGYTF. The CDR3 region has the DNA TGTGCCAGCAGGCCGACCGGACAGGGTGATGGCTACACCTTC.

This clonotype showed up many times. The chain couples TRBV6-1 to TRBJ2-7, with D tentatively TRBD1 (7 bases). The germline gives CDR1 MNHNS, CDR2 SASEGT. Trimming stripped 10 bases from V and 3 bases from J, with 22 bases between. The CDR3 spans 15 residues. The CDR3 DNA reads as TGTGCCACCGCGACAGGGCCTGGAGGGTACTACGAGCAGTACTTC. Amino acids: CATATGPGGYYEQYF.

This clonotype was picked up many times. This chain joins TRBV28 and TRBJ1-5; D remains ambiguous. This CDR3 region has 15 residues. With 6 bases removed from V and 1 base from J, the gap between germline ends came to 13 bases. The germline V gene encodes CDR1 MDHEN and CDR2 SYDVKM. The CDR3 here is CASRIGGGSNQPQHF. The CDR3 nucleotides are TGTGCCAGCAGGATCGGTGGAGGAAGCAATCAGCCCCAGCATTTT.

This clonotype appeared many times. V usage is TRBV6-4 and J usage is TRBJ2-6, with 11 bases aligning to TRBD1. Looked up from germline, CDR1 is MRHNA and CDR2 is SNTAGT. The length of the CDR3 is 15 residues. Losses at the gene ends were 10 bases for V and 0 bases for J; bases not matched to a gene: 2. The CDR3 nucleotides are TGTGCCACCGGGACAGGGGGCTCTGGGGCCAACGTCCTGACTTTC. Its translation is CATGTGGSGANVLTF.

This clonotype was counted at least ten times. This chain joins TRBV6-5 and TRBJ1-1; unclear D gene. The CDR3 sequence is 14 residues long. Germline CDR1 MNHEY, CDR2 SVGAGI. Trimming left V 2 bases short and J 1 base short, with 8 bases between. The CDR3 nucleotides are TGTGCCAGCAGTTACGCAGGAACGAACACTGAAGCTTTCTTT. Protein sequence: CASSYAGTNTEAFF.

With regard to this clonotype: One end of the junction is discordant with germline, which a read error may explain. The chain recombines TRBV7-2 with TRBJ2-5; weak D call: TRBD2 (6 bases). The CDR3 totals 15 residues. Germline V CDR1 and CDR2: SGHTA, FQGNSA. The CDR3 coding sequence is TGTGCCAGCGGCTTTGGGGGGACGGACCAAGAGACCCAGTACTTC. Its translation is CASGFGGTDQETQYF.

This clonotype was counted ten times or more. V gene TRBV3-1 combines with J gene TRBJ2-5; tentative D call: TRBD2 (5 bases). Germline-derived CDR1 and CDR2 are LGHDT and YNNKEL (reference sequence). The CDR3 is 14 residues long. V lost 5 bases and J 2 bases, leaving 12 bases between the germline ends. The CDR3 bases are TGTGCCAGCAGCAAACCCGGACTGCAAGAGACCCAGTACTTC. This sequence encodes CASSKPGLQETQYF.

CDR3 nucleotides: TGTGCCTGGAAGAACACTGAAGCTTTCTTT. Translating gives CAWKNTEAFF. The chain is built from TRBV30 and TRBJ1-1; D gene ambiguous. Trimming pared 4 bases from V and 1 base from J, leaving 1 base between. From germline, CDR1 is GTSNPN and CDR2 SVGIG (reference sequence). There are 10 residues in the CDR3.

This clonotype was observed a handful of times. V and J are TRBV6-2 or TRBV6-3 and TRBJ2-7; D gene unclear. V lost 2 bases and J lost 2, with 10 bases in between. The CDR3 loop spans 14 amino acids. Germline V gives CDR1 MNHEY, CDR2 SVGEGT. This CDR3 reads CASSYVAGTYEQYF. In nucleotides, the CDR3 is TGTGCCAGCAGTTACGTGGCCGGCACCTACGAGCAGTACTTC.

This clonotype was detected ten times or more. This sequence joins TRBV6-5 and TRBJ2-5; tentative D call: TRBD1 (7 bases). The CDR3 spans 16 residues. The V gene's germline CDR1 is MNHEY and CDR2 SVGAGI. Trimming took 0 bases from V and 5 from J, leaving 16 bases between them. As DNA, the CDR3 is TGTGCCAGCAGTTACTCCCAGGTCAGGGGGGTTGAGACCCAGTACTTC. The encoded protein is CASSYSQVRGVETQYF.

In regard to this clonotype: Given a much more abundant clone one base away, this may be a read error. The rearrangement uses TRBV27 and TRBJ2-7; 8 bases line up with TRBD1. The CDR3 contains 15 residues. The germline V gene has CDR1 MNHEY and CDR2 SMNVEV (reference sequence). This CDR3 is CASSSTPGQAYDQYF. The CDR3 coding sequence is TGTGCCAGCAGTTCCACACCGGGACAGGCCTACGATCAGTACTTC.

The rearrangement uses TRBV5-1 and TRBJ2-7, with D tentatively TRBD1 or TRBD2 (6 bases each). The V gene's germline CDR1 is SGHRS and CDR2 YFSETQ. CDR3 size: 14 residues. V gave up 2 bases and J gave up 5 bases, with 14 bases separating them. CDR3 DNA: TGCGCCAGCAGCTTAACAGGGCGCGGGGACGAGCAGTACTTC. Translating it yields CASSLTGRGDEQYF.

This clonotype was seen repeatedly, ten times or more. CDR3 protein: CASIRTGGRGELFF. CDR3 nucleotides: TGTGCCAGCATCCGGACAGGGGGGAGGGGGGAGCTGTTTTTT. The chain has TRBV12-3 or TRBV12-4 and TRBJ2-2; 10 nucleotides align to TRBD1. The CDR3 is 14 residues long. Trimming at V came to 7 bases and at J to 8 bases, leaving 7 bases not matched to a gene.

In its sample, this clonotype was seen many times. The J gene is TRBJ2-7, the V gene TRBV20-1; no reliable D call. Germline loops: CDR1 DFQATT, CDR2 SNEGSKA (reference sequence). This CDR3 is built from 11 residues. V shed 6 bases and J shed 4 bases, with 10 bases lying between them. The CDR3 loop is CSAFFGYEQYF. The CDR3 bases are TGCAGTGCCTTCTTTGGTTACGAGCAGTACTTC.

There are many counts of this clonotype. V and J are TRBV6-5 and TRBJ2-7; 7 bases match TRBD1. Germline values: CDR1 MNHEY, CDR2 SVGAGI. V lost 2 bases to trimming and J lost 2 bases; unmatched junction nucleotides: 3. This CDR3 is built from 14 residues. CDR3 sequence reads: CASSYRGPPYEQYF. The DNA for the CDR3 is TGTGCCAGCAGTTACAGGGGGCCCCCCTACGAGCAGTACTTC.

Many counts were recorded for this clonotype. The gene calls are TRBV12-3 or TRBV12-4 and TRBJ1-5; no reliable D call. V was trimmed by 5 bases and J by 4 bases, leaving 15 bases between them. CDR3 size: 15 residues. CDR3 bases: TGTGCCAGCAGTCTCCTCCCGGCGGGGAATCAGCCCCAGCATTTT. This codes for CASSLLPAGNQPQHF.

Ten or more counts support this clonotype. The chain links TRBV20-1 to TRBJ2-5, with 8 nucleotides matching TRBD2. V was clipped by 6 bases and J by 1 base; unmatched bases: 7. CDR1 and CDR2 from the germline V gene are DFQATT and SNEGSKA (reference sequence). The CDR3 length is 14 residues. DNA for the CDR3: TGCAGTGCGACCATCGCGGGGGGCCAAGAGACCCAGTACTTC. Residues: CSATIAGGQETQYF.

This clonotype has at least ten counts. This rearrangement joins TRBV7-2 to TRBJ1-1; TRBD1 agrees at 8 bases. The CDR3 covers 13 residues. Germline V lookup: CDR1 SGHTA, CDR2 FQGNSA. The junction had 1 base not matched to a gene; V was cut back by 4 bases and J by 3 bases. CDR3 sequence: CASSWDRHTEAFF. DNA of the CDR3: TGTGCCAGCAGCTGGGACAGGCACACTGAAGCTTTCTTT.

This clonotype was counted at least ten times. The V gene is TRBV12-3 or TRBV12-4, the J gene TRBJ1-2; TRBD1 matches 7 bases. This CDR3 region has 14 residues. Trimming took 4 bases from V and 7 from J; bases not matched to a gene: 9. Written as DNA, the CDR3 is TGTGCCAGCAGTTACTCAGGGACAGTTCCTGGCTACACCTTC. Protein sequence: CASSYSGTVPGYTF.

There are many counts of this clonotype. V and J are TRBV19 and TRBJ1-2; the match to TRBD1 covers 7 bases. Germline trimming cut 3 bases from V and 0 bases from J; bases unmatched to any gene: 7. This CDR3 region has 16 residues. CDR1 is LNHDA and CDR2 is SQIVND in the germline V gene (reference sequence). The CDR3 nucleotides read TGTGCCAGTAGTATGAGCCCCGGGACAGCTAACTATGGCTACACCTTC. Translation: CASSMSPGTANYGYTF.

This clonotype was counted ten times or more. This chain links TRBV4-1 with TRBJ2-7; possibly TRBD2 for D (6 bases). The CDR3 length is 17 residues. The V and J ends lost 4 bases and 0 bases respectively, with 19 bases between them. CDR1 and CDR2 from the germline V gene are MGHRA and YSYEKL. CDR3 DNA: TGCGCCAGCAGCCTCTCTAGGTCGGAGGGGAGCTCCTACGAGCAGTACTTC. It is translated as CASSLSRSEGSSYEQYF.

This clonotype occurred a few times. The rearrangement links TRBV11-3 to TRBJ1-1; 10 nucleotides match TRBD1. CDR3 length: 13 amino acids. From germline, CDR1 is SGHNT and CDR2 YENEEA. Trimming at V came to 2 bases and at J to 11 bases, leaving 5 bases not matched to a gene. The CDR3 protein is CASSLRQGALAFF. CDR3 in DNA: TGTGCCAGCAGCTTAAGACAGGGGGCTTTGGCTTTCTTT.

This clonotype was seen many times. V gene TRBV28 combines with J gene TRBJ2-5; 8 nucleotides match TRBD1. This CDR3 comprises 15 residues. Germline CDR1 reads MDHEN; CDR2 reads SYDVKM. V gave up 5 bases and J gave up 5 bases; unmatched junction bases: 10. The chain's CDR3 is CASSPPTGDRETQYF. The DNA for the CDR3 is TGTGCCAGCAGTCCCCCGACAGGGGATCGGGAGACCCAGTACTTC.

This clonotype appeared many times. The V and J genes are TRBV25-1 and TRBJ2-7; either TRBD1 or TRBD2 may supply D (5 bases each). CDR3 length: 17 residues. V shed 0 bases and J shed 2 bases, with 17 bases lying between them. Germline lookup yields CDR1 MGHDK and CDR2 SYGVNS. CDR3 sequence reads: CASSEYPMGTVTYEQYF. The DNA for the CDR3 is TGTGCCAGCAGTGAATACCCAATGGGGACCGTTACCTACGAGCAGTACTTC.

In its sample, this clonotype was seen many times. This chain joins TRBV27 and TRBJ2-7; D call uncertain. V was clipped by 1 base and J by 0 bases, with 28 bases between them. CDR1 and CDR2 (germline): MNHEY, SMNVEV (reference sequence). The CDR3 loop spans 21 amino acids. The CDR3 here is CASSLLWSGPPYIYSSYEQYF. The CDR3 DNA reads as TGTGCCAGCAGTTTATTGTGGTCCGGGCCCCCTTATATTTACAGCTCCTACGAGCAGTACTTC.

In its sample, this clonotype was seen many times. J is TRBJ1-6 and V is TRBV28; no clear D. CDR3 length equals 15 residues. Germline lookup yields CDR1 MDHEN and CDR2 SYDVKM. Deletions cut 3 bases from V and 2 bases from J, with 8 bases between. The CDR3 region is CASSFGGTYNSPLHF. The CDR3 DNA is TGTGCCAGCAGTTTTGGAGGGACCTATAATTCACCCCTCCACTTT.

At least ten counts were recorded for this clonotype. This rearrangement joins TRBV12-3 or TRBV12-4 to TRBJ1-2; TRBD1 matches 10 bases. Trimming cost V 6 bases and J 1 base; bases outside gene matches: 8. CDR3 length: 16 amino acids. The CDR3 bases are TGTGCCAGCAGACGGGACAGGGGCCCAAGTAACTATGGCTACACCTTC. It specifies CASRRDRGPSNYGYTF.

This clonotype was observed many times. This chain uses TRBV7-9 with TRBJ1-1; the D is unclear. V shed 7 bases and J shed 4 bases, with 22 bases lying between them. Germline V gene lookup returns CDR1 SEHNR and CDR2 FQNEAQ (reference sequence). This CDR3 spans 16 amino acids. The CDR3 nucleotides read TGTGCCAGCATCCTATCCTGGCCGGGCGAAGGCACTGAAGCTTTCTTT. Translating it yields CASILSWPGEGTEAFF.